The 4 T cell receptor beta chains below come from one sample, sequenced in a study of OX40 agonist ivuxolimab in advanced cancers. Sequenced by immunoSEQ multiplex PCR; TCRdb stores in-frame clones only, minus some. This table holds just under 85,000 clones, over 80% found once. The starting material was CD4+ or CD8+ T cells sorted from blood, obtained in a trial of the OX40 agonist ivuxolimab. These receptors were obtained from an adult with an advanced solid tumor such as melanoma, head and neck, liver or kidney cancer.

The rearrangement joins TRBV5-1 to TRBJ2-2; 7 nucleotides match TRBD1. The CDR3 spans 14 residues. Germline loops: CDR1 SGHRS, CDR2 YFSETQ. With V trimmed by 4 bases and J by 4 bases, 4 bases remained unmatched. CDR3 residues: CASSMGQSTGELFF. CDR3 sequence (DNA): TGCGCCAGCAGCATGGGACAGTCCACCGGGGAGCTGTTTTTT.

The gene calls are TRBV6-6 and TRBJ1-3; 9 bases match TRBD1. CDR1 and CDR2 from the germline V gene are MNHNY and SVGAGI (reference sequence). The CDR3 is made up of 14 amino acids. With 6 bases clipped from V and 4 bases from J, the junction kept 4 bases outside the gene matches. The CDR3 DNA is TGTGCCAGCAGCCGGGACAGGGAGGGAAACACCATATATTTT. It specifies CASSRDREGNTIYF.

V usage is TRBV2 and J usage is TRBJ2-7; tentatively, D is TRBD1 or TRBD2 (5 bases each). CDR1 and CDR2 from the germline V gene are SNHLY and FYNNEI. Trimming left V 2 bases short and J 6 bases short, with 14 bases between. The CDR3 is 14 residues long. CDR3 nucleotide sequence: TGTGCCAGCAGTGAACAGGGAGAGGTGAGCGAGCAGTACTTC. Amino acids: CASSEQGEVSEQYF.

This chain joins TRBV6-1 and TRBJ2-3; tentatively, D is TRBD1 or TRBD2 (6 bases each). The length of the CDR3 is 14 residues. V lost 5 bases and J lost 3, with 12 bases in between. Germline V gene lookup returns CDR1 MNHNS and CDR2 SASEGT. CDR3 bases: TGTGCCAGCAGTACCGGGGGCCAAACAGATACGCAGTATTTT. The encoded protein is CASSTGGQTDTQYF.